The sequence of this TCR beta chain was determined in a study of Ad26.COV2.S vaccination and SARS-CoV-2 variants. The sample's treatment: around 19 received Ad26.COV2.S at low or high dose, single or two shots; several received placebo; per-sample allocation not given. After the first vaccine or placebo injection, samples were drawn on day 63. With regard to this clone: What it binds is unknown.

Germline values: CDR1 LNHDA, CDR2 SQIVND (reference sequence). Trimming took 2 bases from V and 0 from J, leaving 7 bases between them. CDR3 length: 14 residues. Study observations and caveats: Relative to placebo recipients, vaccine recipients exhibited elevated spike-specific TCR breadth. Vaccinees reportedly had broad spike-specific CD8+ and CD4+ T cell responses. Using TCR breadth and depth analyses may have led to underestimated total T cell responses.

Libraries were prepared by immunoSEQ multiplex PCR; TCRdb keeps only in-frame clonotypes and omits some of them. This sample has a few hundred thousand clones, with 85% to 90% found just once. The sample in question was peripheral blood, obtained in a trial of Ad26.COV2.S vaccine versus placebo. The receptor's source is a person between 18 and 65 years old who received the Ad26.COV2.S COVID-19 vaccine or a placebo. The chain is built from TRBV19 and TRBJ1-1; D gene unclear. This chain's CDR3 is CASSIMSVNTEAFF. The DNA for the CDR3 is TGTGCCAGTAGTATAATGTCGGTGAACACTGAAGCTTTCTTT.